This entry lists 12 T cell receptor beta chains sequenced from one sample in a study of OX40 agonist ivuxolimab in advanced cancers. Generated by immunoSEQ multiplex PCR, the TCRdb table keeps only in-frame clones and is missing some. The sample lists about 25,000 clones, just over 85% occurring once. Sequenced here: CD4+ or CD8+ T cells sorted from blood, sampled in a trial of the OX40 agonist ivuxolimab. The receptor source for this set is an adult with an advanced solid tumor such as melanoma, head and neck, liver or kidney cancer.

The J gene is TRBJ2-5, the V gene TRBV6-1, with 8 bases that match TRBD2. This CDR3 is 18 amino acids long. CDR1 MNHNS and CDR2 SASEGT come from the germline V gene. The ends lost 2 bases at V and 1 base at J; junction bases unmatched: 12. The CDR3 sequence is CASSEMGWTSSSQETQYF. In DNA, the CDR3 is TGTGCCAGCAGTGAAATGGGTTGGACTAGCTCCTCCCAAGAGACCCAGTACTTC.

The chain combines TRBV14 with TRBJ2-7; D not resolved. CDR1 and CDR2 (germline): SGHDN, FVKESK. The CDR3 runs to 13 residues. Trimming cost V 1 base and J 6 bases, with 10 bases left between them. CDR3 bases: TGTGCCAGCAGCCAAGTCTTCGCGTCCGAGCAGTACTTC. Translating gives CASSQVFASEQYF.

The rearrangement uses TRBV7-9 and TRBJ2-5; D is undetermined. CDR1 is SEHNR, CDR2 FQNEAQ, per germline (reference sequence). Trimming removed 2 bases at V and 3 bases at J, with 1 base between. This CDR3 is built from 11 residues. Written as DNA, the CDR3 is TGTGCCAGCAGCTTAAAAGAGACCCAGTACTTC. It yields the protein CASSLKETQYF.

The V gene is TRBV29-1, the J gene TRBJ2-2; D perhaps matches TRBD2 (5 bases). The ends were cut back, 0 bases at V and 0 bases at J, with 11 bases in the middle. The CDR3 has 16 amino acids. Germline loops: CDR1 SQVTM, CDR2 ANQGSEA. The CDR3 DNA follows: TGCAGCGTTGAAGATTCGGGAATACCGAACACCGGGGAGCTGTTTTTT. Its translation is CSVEDSGIPNTGELFF.

The chain links TRBV19 to TRBJ2-1, with D tentatively TRBD2 (6 bases). The ends were cut back, 4 bases at V and 4 bases at J, with 8 bases in the middle. Germline loops: CDR1 LNHDA, CDR2 SQIVND (reference sequence). The CDR3 loop spans 13 amino acids. The CDR3 protein is CASSTGTYNEQFF. Written as DNA, the CDR3 is TGTGCCAGTAGTACGGGGACTTACAATGAGCAGTTCTTC.

The V call is TRBV9, the J call TRBJ1-1, with D perhaps matching TRBD1 (6 bases). Germline CDR1 and CDR2: SGDLS and YYNGEE. Trimming took 3 bases from V and 1 from J, leaving 7 bases between them. This CDR3 has 13 residues. CDR3 loop: CASSGGGNTEAFF. The DNA of the CDR3 is TGTGCCAGCAGCGGAGGGGGGAACACTGAAGCTTTCTTT. Variable domain in full (rest from reference TRBV9 and TRBJ1-1): DSGVTQTPKHLITATGQRVTLRCSPRSGDLSVYWYQQSLDQGLQFLIQYYNGEERAKGNILERFSAQQFPDLHSELNLSSLELGDSALYFCASSGGGNTEAFFGQGTRLTVV.

This rearrangement joins TRBV6-5 to TRBJ2-2, with 7 bases aligning to TRBD2. After removal of 11 bases from V and 6 bases from J, the junction contained 6 bases not matched to a gene. The CDR3 runs to 12 residues. CDR1 and CDR2 from the germline V gene are MNHEY and SVGAGI. Here the CDR3 DNA reads TGTGCCGCGGGGAGGGACGCCGGGGAGCTGTTTTTT. Translated: CAAGRDAGELFF.

The gene calls are TRBV30 and TRBJ2-5; unclear D gene. V dropped 5 bases and J dropped 5 bases, with 9 bases sitting between them. The CDR3 is 11 residues long. Germline loops: CDR1 GTSNPN, CDR2 SVGIG (reference sequence). Here the CDR3 reads CAWDWVETQYF. Written as DNA, the CDR3 is TGTGCCTGGGACTGGGTGGAGACCCAGTACTTC.

This chain joins TRBV10-2 and TRBJ2-1; TRBD1 agrees at 7 bases. CDR3 length: 15 amino acids. V lost 4 bases to trimming and J lost 5 bases; unmatched junction nucleotides: 8. Germline CDR1 is WSHSY and CDR2 is SAAADI. In DNA form, the CDR3 reads TGCGCCAGCAGTGGGATTGGGACAGCCCACAATGAGCAGTTCTTC. Its translation is CASSGIGTAHNEQFF.

The J gene is TRBJ2-5, the V gene TRBV6-5, with D perhaps matching TRBD1 or TRBD2 (7 bases each). CDR1 is MNHEY and CDR2 is SVGAGI in the germline V gene. The CDR3 runs 15 residues. V gave up 9 bases and J gave up 2 bases, with 19 bases separating them. CDR3: CASQRSGGVQETQYF. CDR3 nucleotides: TGTGCCAGTCAGCGCTCAGGGGGGGTACAAGAGACCCAGTACTTC.

Comments on this clone: It may be a read error: a sequence one base away is much more abundant. This specimen includes other DNA sequences encoding the same CDR3. The gene calls are TRBV7-9 and TRBJ2-3; 8 bases fit TRBD2. Germline V gene lookup returns CDR1 SEHNR and CDR2 FQNEAQ (reference sequence). With V trimmed by 2 bases and J by 3 bases, 4 bases remained unmatched. This CDR3 has 15 residues. CDR3 protein: CASSLSIAGTDTQYF. The CDR3 coding sequence is TGTGCCAGCAGCTTAAGTATAGCGGGAACAGATACGCAGTATTTT.

The chain recombines TRBV6-5 with TRBJ2-7; D tentatively fits TRBD1 or TRBD2 (5 bases each). Germline V gene lookup returns CDR1 MNHEY and CDR2 SVGAGI. This CDR3 is 14 amino acids long. The ends were cut back, 6 bases at V and 0 bases at J, with 12 bases in the middle. The CDR3 spells CASSHSGSSYEQYF. DNA of the CDR3: TGTGCCAGCAGCCACTCAGGGAGCTCCTACGAGCAGTACTTC.